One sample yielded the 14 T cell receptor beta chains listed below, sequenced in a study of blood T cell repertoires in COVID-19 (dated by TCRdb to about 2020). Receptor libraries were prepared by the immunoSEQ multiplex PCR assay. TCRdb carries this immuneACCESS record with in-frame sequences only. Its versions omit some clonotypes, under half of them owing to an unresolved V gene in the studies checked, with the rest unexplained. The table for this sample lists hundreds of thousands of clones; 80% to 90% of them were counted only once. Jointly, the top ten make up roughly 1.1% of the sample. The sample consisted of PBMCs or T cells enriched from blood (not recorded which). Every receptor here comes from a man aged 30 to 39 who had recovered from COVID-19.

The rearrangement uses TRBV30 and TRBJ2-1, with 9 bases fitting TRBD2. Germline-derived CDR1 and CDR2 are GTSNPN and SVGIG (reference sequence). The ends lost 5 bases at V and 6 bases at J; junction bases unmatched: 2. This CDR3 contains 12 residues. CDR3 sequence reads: CAWAGGGNEQFF. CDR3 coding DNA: TGTGCCTGGGCGGGAGGGGGCAATGAGCAGTTCTTC.

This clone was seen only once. The chain's CDR3 is CASSLARRSYNEQFF. CDR3 bases: TGCGCCAGCAGCTTAGCTAGACGCTCCTACAATGAGCAGTTCTTC. The chain couples TRBV5-1 to TRBJ2-1, with D unresolved. The V gene lost 2 bases and the J gene lost 0 bases, with 9 bases spanning the gap. The CDR3 has 15 residues. The germline V gene has CDR1 SGHRS and CDR2 YFSETQ.

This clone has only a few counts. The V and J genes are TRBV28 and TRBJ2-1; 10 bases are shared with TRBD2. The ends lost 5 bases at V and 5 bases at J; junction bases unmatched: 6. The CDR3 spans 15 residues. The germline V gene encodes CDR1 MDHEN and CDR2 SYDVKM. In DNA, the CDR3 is TGTGCCAGCAGTGTAGCGGGAGGAAAAAACAATGAGCAGTTCTTC. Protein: CASSVAGGKNNEQFF. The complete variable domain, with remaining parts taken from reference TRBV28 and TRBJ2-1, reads DVKVTQSSRYLVKRTGEKVFLECVQDMDHENMFWYRQDPGLGLRLIYFSYDVKMKEKGDIPEGYSVSREKKERFSLILESASTNQTSMYLCASSVAGGKNNEQFFGPGTRLTVL.

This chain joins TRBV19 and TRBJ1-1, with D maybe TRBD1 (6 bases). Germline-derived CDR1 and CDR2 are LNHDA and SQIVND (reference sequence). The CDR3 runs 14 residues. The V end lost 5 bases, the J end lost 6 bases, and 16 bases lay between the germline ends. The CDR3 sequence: CASSLTGMRAEAFF. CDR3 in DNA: TGTGCCAGTAGTCTTACAGGGATGCGGGCTGAAGCTTTCTTT.

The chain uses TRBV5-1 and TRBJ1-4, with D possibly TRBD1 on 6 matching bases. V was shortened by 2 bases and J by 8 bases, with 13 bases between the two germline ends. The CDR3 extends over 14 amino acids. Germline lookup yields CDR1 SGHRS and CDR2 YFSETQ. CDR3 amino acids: CASSFGQRVEKLFF. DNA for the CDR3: TGCGCCAGCAGCTTTGGACAGAGGGTAGAAAAACTGTTTTTT.

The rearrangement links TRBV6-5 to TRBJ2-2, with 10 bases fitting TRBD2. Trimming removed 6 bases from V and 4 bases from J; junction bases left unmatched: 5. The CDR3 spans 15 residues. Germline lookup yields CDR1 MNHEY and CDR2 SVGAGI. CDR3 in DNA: TGTGCCAGCAGCCTAGCGGGAGCGGGCACCGGGGAGCTGTTTTTT. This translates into CASSLAGAGTGELFF.

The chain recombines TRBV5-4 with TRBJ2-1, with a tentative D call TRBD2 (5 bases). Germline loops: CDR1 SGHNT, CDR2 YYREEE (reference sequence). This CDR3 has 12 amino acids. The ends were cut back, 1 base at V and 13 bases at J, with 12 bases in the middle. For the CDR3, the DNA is TGTGCCAGCAGCTTGCCCCCGACGGGACAGTTCTTC. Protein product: CASSLPPTGQFF.

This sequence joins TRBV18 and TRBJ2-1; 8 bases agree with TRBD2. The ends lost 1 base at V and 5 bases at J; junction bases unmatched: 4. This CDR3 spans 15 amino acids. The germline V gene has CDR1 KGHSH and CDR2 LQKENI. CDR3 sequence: CASSPRLAGNNEQFF. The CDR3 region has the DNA TGTGCCAGCTCACCACGGTTAGCGGGGAACAATGAGCAGTTCTTC.

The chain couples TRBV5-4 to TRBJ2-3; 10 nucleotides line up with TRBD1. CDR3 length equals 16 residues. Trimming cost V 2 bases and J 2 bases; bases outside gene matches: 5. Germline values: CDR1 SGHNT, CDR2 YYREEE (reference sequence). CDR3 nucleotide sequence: TGTGCCAGCAGCTTCCGGACAGGGGGGGCCACAGATACGCAGTATTTT. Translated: CASSFRTGGATDTQYF.

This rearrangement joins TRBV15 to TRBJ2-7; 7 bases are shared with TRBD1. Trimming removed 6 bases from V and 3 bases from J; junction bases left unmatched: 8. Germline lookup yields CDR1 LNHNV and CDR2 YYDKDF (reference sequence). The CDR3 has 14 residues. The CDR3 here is CATRLDRANYEQYF. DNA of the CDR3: TGTGCCACCAGGCTTGACAGGGCGAACTACGAGCAGTACTTC.

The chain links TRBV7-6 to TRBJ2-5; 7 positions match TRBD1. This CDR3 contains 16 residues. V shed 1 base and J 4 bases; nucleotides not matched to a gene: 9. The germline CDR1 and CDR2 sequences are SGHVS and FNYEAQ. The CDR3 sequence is CASSLGSRQGGETQYF. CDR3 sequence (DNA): TGTGCCAGCAGCTTAGGGTCCAGACAGGGTGGAGAGACCCAGTACTTC.

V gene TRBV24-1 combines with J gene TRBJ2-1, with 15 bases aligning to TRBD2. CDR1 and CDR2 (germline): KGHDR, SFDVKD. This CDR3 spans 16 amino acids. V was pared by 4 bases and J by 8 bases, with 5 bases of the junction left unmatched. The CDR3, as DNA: TGTGCCACCAGTGACCAAGGGACTAGCGGGAGGTATGAGCAGTTCTTC. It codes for CATSDQGTSGRYEQFF.

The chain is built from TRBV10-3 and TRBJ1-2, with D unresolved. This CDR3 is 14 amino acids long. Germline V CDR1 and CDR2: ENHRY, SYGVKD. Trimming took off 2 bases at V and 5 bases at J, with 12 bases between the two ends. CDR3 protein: CAISEGPSGYGYTF. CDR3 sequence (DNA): TGTGCCATCAGTGAGGGTCCGAGCGGATATGGCTACACCTTC.

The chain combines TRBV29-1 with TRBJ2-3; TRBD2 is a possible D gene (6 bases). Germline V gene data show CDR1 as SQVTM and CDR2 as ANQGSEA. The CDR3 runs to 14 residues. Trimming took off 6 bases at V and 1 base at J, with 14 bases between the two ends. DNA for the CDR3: TGCAGCGTCTCTAGCGCCAGCGGCACAGATACGCAGTATTTT. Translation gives CSVSSASGTDTQYF.